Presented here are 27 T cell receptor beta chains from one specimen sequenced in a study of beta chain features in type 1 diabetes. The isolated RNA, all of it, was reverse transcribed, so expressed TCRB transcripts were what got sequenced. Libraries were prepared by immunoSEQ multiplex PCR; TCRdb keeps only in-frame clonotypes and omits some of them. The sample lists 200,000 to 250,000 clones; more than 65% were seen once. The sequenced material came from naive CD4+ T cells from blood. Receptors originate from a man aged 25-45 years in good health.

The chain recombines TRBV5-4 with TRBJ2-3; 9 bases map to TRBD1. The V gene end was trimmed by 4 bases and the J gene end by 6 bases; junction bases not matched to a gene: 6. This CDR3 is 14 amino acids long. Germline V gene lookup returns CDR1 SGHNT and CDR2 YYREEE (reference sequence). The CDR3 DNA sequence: TGTGCCAGCAGCCAAGGGACAGGGACCGATACGCAGTATTTT. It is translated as CASSQGTGTDTQYF.

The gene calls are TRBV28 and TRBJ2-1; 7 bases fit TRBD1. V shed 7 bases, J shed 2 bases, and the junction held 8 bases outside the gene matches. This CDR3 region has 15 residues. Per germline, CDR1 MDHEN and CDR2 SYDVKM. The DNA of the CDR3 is TGTGCCAGCACCCACAGGGGACAGCCCTACAATGAGCAGTTCTTC. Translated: CASTHRGQPYNEQFF.

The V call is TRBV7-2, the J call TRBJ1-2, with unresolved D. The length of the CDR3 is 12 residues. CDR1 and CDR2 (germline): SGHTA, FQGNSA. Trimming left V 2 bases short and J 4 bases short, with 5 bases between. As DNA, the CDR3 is TGTGCCAGCAGCTTAAGATCCTATGGCTACACCTTC. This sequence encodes CASSLRSYGYTF.

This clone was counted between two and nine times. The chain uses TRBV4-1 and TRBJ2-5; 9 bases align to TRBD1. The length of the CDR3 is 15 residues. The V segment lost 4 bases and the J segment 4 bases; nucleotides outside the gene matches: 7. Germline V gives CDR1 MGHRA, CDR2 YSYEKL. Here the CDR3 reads CASSLIQGAGETQYF. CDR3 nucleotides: TGCGCCAGCAGCCTGATACAGGGGGCAGGAGAGACCCAGTACTTC.

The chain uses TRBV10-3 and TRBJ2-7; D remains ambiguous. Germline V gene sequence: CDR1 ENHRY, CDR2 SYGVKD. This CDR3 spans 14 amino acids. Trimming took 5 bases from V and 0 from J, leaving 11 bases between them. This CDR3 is CAISRDGSSYEQYF. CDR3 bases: TGTGCCATCAGTCGAGATGGCAGCTCCTACGAGCAGTACTTC.

The CDR3 loop reads CSVEQGARGYTF. CDR3 sequence (DNA): TGCAGCGTTGAACAGGGGGCCAGGGGCTACACCTTC. This rearrangement joins TRBV29-1 to TRBJ1-2, with 8 bases fitting TRBD1. Germline lookup yields CDR1 SQVTM and CDR2 ANQGSEA. Unmatched junction bases numbered 4, after V lost 2 bases and J lost 8 bases. The CDR3 covers 12 residues.

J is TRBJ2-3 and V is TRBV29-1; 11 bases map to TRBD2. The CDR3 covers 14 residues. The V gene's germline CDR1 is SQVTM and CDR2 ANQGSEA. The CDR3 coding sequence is TGCAGTGCCTCACTAGCGGGAGTGGCAGATACGCAGTATTTT. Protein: CSASLAGVADTQYF.

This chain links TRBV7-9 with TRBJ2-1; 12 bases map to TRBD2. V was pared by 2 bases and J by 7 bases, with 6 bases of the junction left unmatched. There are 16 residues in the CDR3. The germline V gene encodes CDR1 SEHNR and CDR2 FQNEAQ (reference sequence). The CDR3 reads CASSLQGLAGGNEQFF. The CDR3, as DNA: TGTGCCAGCAGCTTACAAGGGCTAGCGGGAGGGAATGAGCAGTTCTTC.

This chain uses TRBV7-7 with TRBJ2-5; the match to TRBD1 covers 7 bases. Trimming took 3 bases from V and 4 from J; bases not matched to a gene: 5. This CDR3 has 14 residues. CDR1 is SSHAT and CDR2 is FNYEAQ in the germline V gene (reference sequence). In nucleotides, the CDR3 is TGTGCCAGCAGCTTCAAACAGGGGTCAGAGACCCAGTACTTC. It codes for CASSFKQGSETQYF.

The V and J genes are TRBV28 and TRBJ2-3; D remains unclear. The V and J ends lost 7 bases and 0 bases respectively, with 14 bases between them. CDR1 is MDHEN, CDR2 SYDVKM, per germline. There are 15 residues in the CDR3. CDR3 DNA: TGTGCCAGCAACCTAAGGCTCCTTAGCACAGATACGCAGTATTTT. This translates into CASNLRLLSTDTQYF.

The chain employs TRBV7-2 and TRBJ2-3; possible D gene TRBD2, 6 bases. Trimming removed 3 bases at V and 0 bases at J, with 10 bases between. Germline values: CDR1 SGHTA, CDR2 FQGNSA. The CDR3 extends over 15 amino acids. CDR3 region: CASSLAGSSTDTQYF. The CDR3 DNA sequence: TGTGCCAGCAGCTTGGCGGGGAGTAGCACAGATACGCAGTATTTT.

The CDR3 loop reads CASSSGHGTEQYF. The CDR3 DNA reads TGTGCCAGCAGCTCGGGACACGGGACCGAGCAGTACTTC. This chain connects TRBV7-9 to TRBJ2-7, with a weak D call TRBD1 (6 bases). There are 13 residues in the CDR3. Germline loops: CDR1 SEHNR, CDR2 FQNEAQ (reference sequence). Trimming left V 4 bases short and J 6 bases short, with 13 bases between.

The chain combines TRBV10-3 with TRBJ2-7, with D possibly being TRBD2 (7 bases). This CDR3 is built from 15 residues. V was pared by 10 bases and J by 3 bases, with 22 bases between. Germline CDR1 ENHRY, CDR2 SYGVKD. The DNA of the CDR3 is TGTGCCACCGGGGGCGCGGGAGTCAGGTTCTACGAGCAGTACTTC. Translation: CATGGAGVRFYEQYF.

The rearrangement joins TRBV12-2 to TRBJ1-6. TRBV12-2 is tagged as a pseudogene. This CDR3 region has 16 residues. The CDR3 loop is CASRLADRTYNSPLHF. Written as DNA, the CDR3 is TGTGCAAGTCGCTTAGCGGACCGAACCTATAATTCACCCCTCCACTTT.

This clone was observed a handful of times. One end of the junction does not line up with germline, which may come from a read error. This chain's CDR3 is CASSIGQSSYNEQFF. The CDR3 nucleotides read TGTGCCAGTAGCATAGGGCAGAGCTCCTACAATGAGCAGTTCTTC. The V gene is TRBV19, the J gene TRBJ2-1; D gene unclear. The CDR3 consists of 15 residues. CDR1 LNHDA and CDR2 SQIVND come from the germline V gene (reference sequence).

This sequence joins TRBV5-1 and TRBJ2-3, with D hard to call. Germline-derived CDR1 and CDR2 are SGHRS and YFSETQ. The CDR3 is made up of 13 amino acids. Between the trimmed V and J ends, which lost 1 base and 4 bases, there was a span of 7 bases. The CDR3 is CASSLSWADTQYF. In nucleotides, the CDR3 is TGCGCCAGCAGCTTGTCCTGGGCAGATACGCAGTATTTT.

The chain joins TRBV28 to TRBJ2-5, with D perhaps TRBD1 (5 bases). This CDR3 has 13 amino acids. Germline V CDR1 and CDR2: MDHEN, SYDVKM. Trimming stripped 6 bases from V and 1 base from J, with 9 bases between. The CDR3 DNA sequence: TGTGCCAGCAGCTTGGACATCCAAGAGACCCAGTACTTC. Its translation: CASSLDIQETQYF. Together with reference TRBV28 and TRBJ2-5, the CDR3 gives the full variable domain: DVKVTQSSRYLVKRTGEKVFLECVQDMDHENMFWYRQDPGLGLRLIYFSYDVKMKEKGDIPEGYSVSREKKERFSLILESASTNQTSMYLCASSLDIQETQYFGPGTRLLVL.

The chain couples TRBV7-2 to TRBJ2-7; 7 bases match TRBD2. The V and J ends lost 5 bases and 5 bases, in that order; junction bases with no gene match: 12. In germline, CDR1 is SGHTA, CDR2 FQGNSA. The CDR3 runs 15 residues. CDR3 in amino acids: CASSPTGGRVDEQYF. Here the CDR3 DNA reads TGTGCCAGCAGCCCGACCGGCGGGAGAGTGGACGAGCAGTACTTC.

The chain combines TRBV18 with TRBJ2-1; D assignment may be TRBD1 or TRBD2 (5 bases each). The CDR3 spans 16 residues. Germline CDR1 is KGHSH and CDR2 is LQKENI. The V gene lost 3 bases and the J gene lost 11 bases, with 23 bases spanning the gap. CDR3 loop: CASSPPPRVQGTQQFF. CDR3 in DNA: TGTGCCAGCTCACCTCCACCGCGGGTCCAGGGAACGCAGCAGTTCTTC. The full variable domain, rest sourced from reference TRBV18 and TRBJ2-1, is NAGVMQNPRHLVRRRGQEARLRCSPMKGHSHVYWYRQLPEEGLKFMVYLQKENIIDESGMPKERFSAEFPKEGPSILRIQQVVRGDSAAYFCASSPPPRVQGTQQFFGPGTRLTVL.

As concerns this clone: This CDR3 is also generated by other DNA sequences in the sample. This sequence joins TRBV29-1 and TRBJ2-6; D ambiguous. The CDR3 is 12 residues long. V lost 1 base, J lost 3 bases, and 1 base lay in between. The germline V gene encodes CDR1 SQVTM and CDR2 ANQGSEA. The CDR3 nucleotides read TGCAGCGTTGAAGGTGGGGCCAACGTCCTGACTTTC. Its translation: CSVEGGANVLTF.

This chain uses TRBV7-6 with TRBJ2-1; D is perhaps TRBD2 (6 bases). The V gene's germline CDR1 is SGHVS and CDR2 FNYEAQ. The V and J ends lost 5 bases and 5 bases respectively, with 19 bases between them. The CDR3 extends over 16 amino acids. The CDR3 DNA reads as TGTGCCAGCAGCGCTTATACGGGAGAGTACGACAATGAGCAGTTCTTC. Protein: CASSAYTGEYDNEQFF.

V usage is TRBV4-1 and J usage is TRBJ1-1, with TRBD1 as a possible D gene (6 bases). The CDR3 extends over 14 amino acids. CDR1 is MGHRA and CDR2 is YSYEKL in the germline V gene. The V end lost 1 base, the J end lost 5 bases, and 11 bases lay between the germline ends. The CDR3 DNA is TGCGCCAGCAGCCAAGCAGGGGTTGGAACTGAAGCTTTCTTT. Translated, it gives CASSQAGVGTEAFF.

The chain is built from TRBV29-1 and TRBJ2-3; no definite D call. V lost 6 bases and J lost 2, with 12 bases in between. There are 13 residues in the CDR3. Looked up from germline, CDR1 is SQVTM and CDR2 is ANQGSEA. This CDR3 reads CSVRRTFTDTQYF. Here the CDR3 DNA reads TGCAGCGTCCGACGTACCTTCACAGATACGCAGTATTTT.

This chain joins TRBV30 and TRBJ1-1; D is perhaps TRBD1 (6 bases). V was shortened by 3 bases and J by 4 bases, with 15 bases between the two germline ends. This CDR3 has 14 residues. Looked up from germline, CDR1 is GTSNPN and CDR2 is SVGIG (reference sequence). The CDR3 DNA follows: TGTGCCTGGAGCTCAAACCGGGACACCACTGAAGCTTTCTTT. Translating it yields CAWSSNRDTTEAFF.

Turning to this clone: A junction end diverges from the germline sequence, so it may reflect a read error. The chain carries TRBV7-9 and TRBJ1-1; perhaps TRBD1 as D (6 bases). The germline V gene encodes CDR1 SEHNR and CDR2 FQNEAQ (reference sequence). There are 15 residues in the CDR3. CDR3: CASTWDNTMNTEAFF. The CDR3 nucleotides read TGTGCCAGCACCTGGGACAACACAATGAATACTGAAGCTTTCTTT.

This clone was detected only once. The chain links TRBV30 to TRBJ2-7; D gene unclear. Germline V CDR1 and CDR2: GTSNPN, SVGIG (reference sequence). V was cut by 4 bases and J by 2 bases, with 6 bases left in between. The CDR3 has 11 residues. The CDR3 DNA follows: TGTGCCTGGACGACGGCCTACGAGCAGTACTTC. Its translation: CAWTTAYEQYF.

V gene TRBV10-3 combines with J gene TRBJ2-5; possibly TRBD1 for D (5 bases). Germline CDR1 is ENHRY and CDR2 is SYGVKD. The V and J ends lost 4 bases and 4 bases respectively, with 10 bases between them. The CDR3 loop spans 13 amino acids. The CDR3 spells CAISGQGPETQYF. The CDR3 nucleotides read TGTGCCATCAGTGGGCAGGGTCCAGAGACCCAGTACTTC.